A single T cell receptor (beta chain) is shown here with its context. This specimen comes from a study of cytomegalovirus exposure and HLA in healthy donors. Study-wide context: Earlier findings included nearly 120 million unique TCR beta sequences obtained from 150 million to 200 million T cells.

V shed 0 bases and J 6 bases; nucleotides not matched to a gene: 9. Germline V gene sequence: CDR1 SGDLS, CDR2 YYNGEE. The CDR3 contains 17 residues. Primers: 60 Vbeta forward and 13 Jbeta reverse. The data were produced by immunoSEQ multiplex PCR, yet TCRdb's version contains in-frame clones alone and is incomplete. The sample lists over 100,000 clones, 73% occurring once. This receptor was obtained from a man between 40 and 49 years old in good health and CMV-seronegative. This chain uses TRBV9 with TRBJ2-3; 11 nucleotides agree with TRBD2. The source material was PBMCs. As DNA, the CDR3 is TGTGCCAGCAGCGTAGCTTCGGTAGCGGGGGGGTTCGATACGCAGTATTTT. As protein: CASSVASVAGGFDTQYF.